Listed here are 25 T cell receptor beta chains from one sample, sequenced in a study of blood T cell repertoires in COVID-19. Generated by immunoSEQ multiplex PCR, the TCRdb table keeps only in-frame clones and is missing some. Of more than 200,000 clones listed, around nine tenths are singletons. Sequencing was carried out using PBMCs or T cells enriched from blood (not recorded which). These receptors all stem from a woman younger than 45 who had been exposed to COVID-19.

The count of this clone is one. The genes are TRBV7-9 and TRBJ2-2, with 7 bases identical to TRBD1. The V gene's germline CDR1 is SEHNR and CDR2 FQNEAQ (reference sequence). V was pared by 3 bases and J by 0 bases, with 7 bases of the junction left unmatched. This CDR3 has 17 residues. The CDR3, as DNA: TGTGCCAGCAGCTTCACAACAGGGGACCCGAACACCGGGGAGCTGTTTTTT. Protein sequence: CASSFTTGDPNTGELFF.

The V and J genes are TRBV2 and TRBJ1-5; D is unresolved. Germline CDR1 and CDR2: SNHLY and FYNNEI. The CDR3 covers 15 residues. Trimming removed 4 bases from V and 0 bases from J, with 10 bases in between. This CDR3 reads CASSGDIHSNQPQHF. CDR3 DNA sequence: TGTGCCAGCAGTGGAGATATTCATAGCAATCAGCCCCAGCATTTT.

This chain joins TRBV11-2 and TRBJ1-1, with TRBD1 matching over 10 bases. In germline, CDR1 is SGHAT, CDR2 FQNNGV. The CDR3 has 14 amino acids. The trim removed 7 bases at V and 0 bases at J, leaving 2 bases unmatched. The CDR3 coding sequence is TGTGCCAGCAACGGGACAGGGGTGAACACTGAAGCTTTCTTT. Translating gives CASNGTGVNTEAFF.

The rearrangement joins TRBV30 to TRBJ1-1; maybe TRBD1 (5 bases). The CDR3 is made up of 14 amino acids. The V end lost 0 bases, the J end lost 3 bases, and 11 bases lay between the germline ends. CDR1 and CDR2 (germline): GTSNPN, SVGIG (reference sequence). The DNA for the CDR3 is TGTGCCTGGAGTGTACTTCGGGGGGACACTGAAGCTTTCTTT. Amino acid sequence: CAWSVLRGDTEAFF. Full variable domain (missing parts from reference TRBV30 and TRBJ1-1): SQTIHQWPATLVQPVGSPLSLECTVEGTSNPNLYWYRQAAGRGLQLLFYSVGIGQISSEVPQNLSASRPQDRQFILSSKKLLLSDSGFYLCAWSVLRGDTEAFFGQGTRLTVV.

This clone was detected once. This chain connects TRBV14 to TRBJ2-1; TRBD1 aligns across 9 bases. The CDR3 has 16 residues. Germline lookup yields CDR1 SGHDN and CDR2 FVKESK. The J segment lost 4 bases and the V segment lost 0 bases, leaving 4 bases of the junction unmatched. In DNA, the CDR3 is TGTGCCAGCAGCCAAGATGGGACAGGGCCTTACAATGAGCAGTTCTTC. Translation: CASSQDGTGPYNEQFF.

The chain is built from TRBV10-2 and TRBJ1-5, with 8 bases aligning to TRBD1. Germline CDR1 WSHSY, CDR2 SAAADI. The CDR3 consists of 14 residues. Trimming cost V 4 bases and J 7 bases; bases outside gene matches: 6. CDR3 sequence reads: CASSVDRVGQPQHF. The CDR3 nucleotides are TGCGCCAGCAGTGTGGACAGGGTAGGACAGCCCCAGCATTTT.

The chain has TRBV9 and TRBJ1-4; 7 bases fit TRBD1. The CDR3 has 17 amino acids. Germline assignment: CDR1 SGDLS and CDR2 YYNGEE. Unmatched junction bases numbered 12, after V lost 4 bases and J lost 3 bases. Here the CDR3 DNA reads TGTGCCAGCAGCAGAGCAACAGGGGATTCTGCTAATGAAAAACTGTTTTTT. It codes for CASSRATGDSANEKLFF.

The chain carries TRBV9 and TRBJ2-3; D unclear. Germline V gene sequence: CDR1 SGDLS, CDR2 YYNGEE. Trimming removed 5 bases from V and 2 bases from J, with 6 bases in between. The CDR3 has 12 amino acids. CDR3 in DNA: TGTGCCAGCAGGGGCGACACAGATACGCAGTATTTT. Its protein is CASRGDTDTQYF.

The rearrangement joins TRBV4-1 to TRBJ2-1; 7 nucleotides match TRBD1. The germline gives CDR1 MGHRA, CDR2 YSYEKL. The CDR3 length is 17 residues. Germline trimming cut 4 bases from V and 3 bases from J; bases unmatched to any gene: 12. The CDR3 loop is CASSLKSSGQSYNEQFF. The CDR3 DNA reads as TGCGCCAGCAGCCTAAAGTCCTCGGGACAGAGCTACAATGAGCAGTTCTTC.

The V and J genes are TRBV9 and TRBJ1-3; D perhaps matches TRBD1 (5 bases). Per the germline V gene, CDR1 is SGDLS and CDR2 is YYNGEE. The CDR3 loop spans 16 amino acids. The V gene lost 0 bases and the J gene lost 4 bases, with 14 bases spanning the gap. CDR3 nucleotides: TGTGCCAGCAGCGTAGAGGCCAAGGGGCTGGGAAACACCATATATTTT. Amino acids: CASSVEAKGLGNTIYF.

The chain carries TRBV2 and TRBJ2-7, with D tentatively TRBD1 (6 bases). Germline V gene sequence: CDR1 SNHLY, CDR2 FYNNEI. The CDR3 is 15 residues long. The V gene lost 4 bases and the J gene lost 0 bases, with 13 bases spanning the gap. The CDR3: CASSGVQGNSYEQYF. CDR3 bases: TGTGCCAGCAGTGGTGTACAGGGAAACTCCTACGAGCAGTACTTC.

The rearrangement links TRBV5-5 to TRBJ2-7; 10 positions match TRBD1. This CDR3 contains 15 residues. Germline CDR1 reads SGHKS; CDR2 reads YYEKEE (reference sequence). J gave up 5 bases and V 0 bases, and 5 bases lay outside the gene matches. The CDR3 DNA is TGTGCCAGCAGCTTGGAGGGGACAGGGGTCCACGAGCAGTACTTC. Its translation is CASSLEGTGVHEQYF.

CDR3 DNA sequence: TGTGCCAGCAGTTTCGCGGCAGGGTACGAGCAGTACTTC. The encoded protein is CASSFAAGYEQYF. The chain uses TRBV12-3 or TRBV12-4 and TRBJ2-7; the D gene is possibly TRBD1 (5 bases). The CDR3 has 13 amino acids. V was pared by 3 bases and J by 4 bases, with 10 bases between.

In this sample, this clone turned up a few times. The chain uses TRBV14 and TRBJ2-1; 11 bases align to TRBD2. This CDR3 region has 16 residues. Germline assignment: CDR1 SGHDN and CDR2 FVKESK. The V and J ends lost 6 bases and 5 bases, in that order; junction bases with no gene match: 9. CDR3 DNA sequence: TGTGCCAGCAGTCGCCGCCCGGGACTAGCGGACAATGAGCAGTTCTTC. Encoded protein: CASSRRPGLADNEQFF.

This clone was counted a single time. Different DNA sequences within this sample yield the same CDR3. The J gene is TRBJ2-1, the V gene TRBV5-1; 12 bases fit TRBD2. CDR1 and CDR2 from the germline V gene are SGHRS and YFSETQ. The CDR3 is 15 amino acids. Trimming took 0 bases from V and 8 from J; bases not matched to a gene: 3. The CDR3 region has the DNA TGCGCCAGCAGCTTGGGACTAGCGGGAGTAGATGAGCAGTTCTTC. This encodes CASSLGLAGVDEQFF.

The rearrangement joins TRBV12-3 or TRBV12-4 to TRBJ2-5; D is possibly TRBD2 (6 bases). Between the trimmed V and J ends, which lost 6 bases and 5 bases, there was a span of 13 bases. This CDR3 is built from 13 residues. The CDR3 loop is CASSPGVRETQYF. The CDR3 DNA follows: TGTGCCAGCAGCCCGGGGGTTAGGGAGACCCAGTACTTC.

The chain uses TRBV7-8 and TRBJ2-7; 10 positions match TRBD1. The CDR3 loop spans 15 amino acids. Unmatched junction bases numbered 7, after V lost 6 bases and J lost 2 bases. CDR1 and CDR2 (germline): SGHVS, FQNEAQ. The DNA of the CDR3 is TGTGCCAGCAGTCGACAGGGGGCAGTCACCTACGAGCAGTACTTC. Residues: CASSRQGAVTYEQYF.

This clone turned up a few times. J is TRBJ2-7 and V is TRBV4-1; 7 bases are shared with TRBD1. CDR3 length: 13 residues. CDR1 and CDR2 (germline): MGHRA, YSYEKL. The junction had 3 bases not matched to a gene; V was cut back by 4 bases and J by 3 bases. In DNA form, the CDR3 reads TGCGCCAGCAGCCCCGGGACAGACTACGAGCAGTACTTC. Its translation is CASSPGTDYEQYF.

The J gene is TRBJ2-7, the V gene TRBV11-1; 9 bases align to TRBD2. Trimming removed 5 bases from V and 4 bases from J; junction bases left unmatched: 9. This CDR3 is 15 amino acids long. The germline V gene has CDR1 SGHAT and CDR2 FQDESV (reference sequence). The CDR3 reads CASSVDSGSWYEQYF. CDR3 bases: TGTGCCAGCAGCGTAGATAGCGGGAGTTGGTACGAGCAGTACTTC.

The chain uses TRBV19 and TRBJ2-2, with D maybe TRBD2 (6 bases). The V end was cut by 6 bases, the J end by 0 bases, with 8 bases between. This CDR3 is 14 amino acids long. Germline V gene lookup returns CDR1 LNHDA and CDR2 SQIVND (reference sequence). The CDR3 reads CASSRGTNTGELFF. The CDR3 nucleotides read TGTGCCAGTAGCCGGGGGACGAACACCGGGGAGCTGTTTTTT.

The gene calls are TRBV30 and TRBJ1-1; TRBD1 aligns across 7 bases. Unmatched junction bases numbered 4, after V lost 5 bases and J lost 4 bases. This CDR3 region has 12 residues. The germline V gene has CDR1 GTSNPN and CDR2 SVGIG (reference sequence). In DNA, the CDR3 is TGTGCCTGGGACAGGGAACTCACTGAAGCTTTCTTT. This codes for CAWDRELTEAFF.

The chain has TRBV3-1 (or the pseudogene TRBV3-2) and TRBJ2-3; 9 bases fit TRBD2. The V and J ends lost 5 bases and 3 bases, in that order; junction bases with no gene match: 9. The CDR3 has 16 residues. CDR1 is LGHDT and CDR2 is YNNKEL in the germline V gene (reference sequence). This CDR3 is CASSSLAGHRTDTQYF. The DNA of the CDR3 is TGTGCCAGCAGCTCACTAGCGGGTCACCGGACAGATACGCAGTATTTT.

The rearrangement joins TRBV5-4 to TRBJ1-3; the match to TRBD1 covers 9 bases. Germline values: CDR1 SGHNT, CDR2 YYREEE (reference sequence). The CDR3 spans 17 residues. V dropped 5 bases and J dropped 0; count of bases not matched to a gene: 9. The CDR3 coding sequence is TGTGCCAGCAGGCGAACAGGGGGCGCGGGCTCTGGAAACACCATATATTTT. It specifies CASRRTGGAGSGNTIYF.

The rearrangement joins TRBV9 to TRBJ2-5; a weak D match, TRBD1 (6 bases). The germline V gene has CDR1 SGDLS and CDR2 YYNGEE. V lost 3 bases, J lost 5 bases, and 8 bases lay in between. The length of the CDR3 is 12 residues. The CDR3 DNA follows: TGTGCCAGCAGCGCTCAGGGGGAGACCCAGTACTTC. It codes for CASSAQGETQYF.

This rearrangement joins TRBV28 to TRBJ2-5; D may be TRBD1 (7 bases). CDR1 and CDR2 from the germline V gene are MDHEN and SYDVKM. The CDR3 covers 16 residues. Trimming took 2 bases from V and 1 from J, leaving 14 bases between them. This CDR3 reads CASSLARRDSQETQYF. CDR3 DNA sequence: TGTGCCAGCAGTTTAGCGCGGAGGGACAGCCAAGAGACCCAGTACTTC. The variable domain in full, completed from reference TRBV28 and TRBJ2-5, reads DVKVTQSSRYLVKRTGEKVFLECVQDMDHENMFWYRQDPGLGLRLIYFSYDVKMKEKGDIPEGYSVSREKKERFSLILESASTNQTSMYLCASSLARRDSQETQYFGPGTRLLVL.